One and the same sample provided the 16 T cell receptor beta chains below, sequenced in a study of early T cells in non-severe SARS-CoV-2 infection (dated by TCRdb to the early 2020s). Libraries were made using 5' RACE. The instrument given in TCRdb is NextSeq 500. TCRdb reworked the public reads: Q25 trimming with fastp, MiXCR clone assembly, productive beta chains retained. Under each unique CDR3 protein, matching rows form one entry showing the most common genes and DNA. The sample table contains some 98,000 distinct CDR3 sequences; only one count was recorded for 16% of them. Jointly, the top ten make up about 1.3% of the sample. What was sequenced was whole blood. These receptors were taken from an adult who was a healthcare worker with PCR-confirmed SARS-CoV-2 infection or an uninfected control (not recorded which).

This clonotype turned up a few times. The chain couples TRBV5-4 to TRBJ1-1; D is possibly TRBD1 (6 bases). Germline lookup yields CDR1 SGHNT and CDR2 YYREEE (reference sequence). With 3 bases removed from V and 1 base from J, the gap between germline ends came to 13 bases. The CDR3 length is 15 residues. CDR3 nucleotides: TGTGCCAGCAGCTCCCCGGGACACAAGAACACTGAAGCTTTCTTT. This codes for CASSSPGHKNTEAFF.

The chain uses TRBV11-2 and TRBJ1-3; D is ambiguous. The germline V gene has CDR1 SGHAT and CDR2 FQNNGV. This CDR3 contains 12 residues. Trimming stripped 5 bases from V and 4 bases from J, with 6 bases between. CDR3 nucleotides: TGTGCCAGCAGCAAAGGAGGAAACACCATATATTTT. Its protein product is CASSKGGNTIYF.

This clonotype was detected a few times. The chain employs TRBV20-1 and TRBJ1-6; 7 bases align to TRBD1. The CDR3 is 16 amino acids. V was pared by 3 bases and J by 9 bases, with 14 bases of the junction left unmatched. Germline values: CDR1 DFQATT, CDR2 SNEGSKA (reference sequence). CDR3 nucleotides: TGCAGTGCTAGGGAAGGACAGGCAATTGGGAGTTCACCCCTCCACTTT. Translated: CSAREGQAIGSSPLHF.

This clonotype showed up many times. This chain joins TRBV7-9 and TRBJ2-7; maybe TRBD1 (6 bases). In germline, CDR1 is SEHNR, CDR2 FQNEAQ (reference sequence). Trimming took off 5 bases at V and 5 bases at J, with 22 bases between the two ends. This CDR3 has 16 residues. CDR3 loop: CASSPRAVTGMDEQYF. Here the CDR3 DNA reads TGTGCCAGCAGCCCAAGAGCGGTAACAGGGATGGACGAGCAGTACTTC.

The genes are TRBV12-3 or TRBV12-4 and TRBJ2-5; 8 nucleotides match TRBD2. Losses at the gene ends were 5 bases for V and 4 bases for J; bases not matched to a gene: 15. This CDR3 is built from 17 residues. This CDR3 is CASSLSGGLDIRETQYF. In nucleotides, the CDR3 is TGTGCCAGCAGTCTTTCGGGGGGACTAGATATACGAGAGACCCAGTACTTC.

This clonotype was counted at least ten times. The rearrangement joins TRBV3-1 to TRBJ2-7; D not certain. The CDR3 consists of 13 residues. The germline V gene has CDR1 LGHDT and CDR2 YNNKEL (reference sequence). V was pared by 2 bases and J by 3 bases, with 8 bases between. For the CDR3, the DNA is TGTGCCAGCAGCCAACTTTCCCTCTACGAGCAGTACTTC. Protein: CASSQLSLYEQYF.

V is TRBV7-2 and J is TRBJ2-3, with D possibly being TRBD1 (5 bases). V was cut by 5 bases and J by 2 bases, with 14 bases left in between. In germline, CDR1 is SGHTA, CDR2 FQGNSA. The CDR3 is 15 residues long. Here the CDR3 DNA reads TGTGCCAGCAGCCACAGAGGCAGGGACACAGATACGCAGTATTTT. As protein: CASSHRGRDTDTQYF.

This clonotype has ten or more counts. Here the CDR3 reads CASSRDRSSRETQYF. The CDR3 nucleotides are TGTGCCAGCAGCCGCGACAGGTCGTCTAGAGAGACCCAGTACTTC. The chain employs TRBV5-6 and TRBJ2-5; a possible D gene is TRBD1 (6 bases). This CDR3 contains 15 residues. The V gene's germline CDR1 is SGHDT and CDR2 YYEEEE. V was pared by 4 bases and J by 4 bases, with 17 bases between.

The chain is built from TRBV5-4 and TRBJ2-3, with TRBD1 matching 7 bases. Germline CDR1 is SGHNT and CDR2 is YYREEE (reference sequence). Unmatched junction bases numbered 1, after V lost 0 bases and J lost 0 bases. The CDR3 is 15 amino acids. The CDR3 DNA reads TGTGCCAGCAGCTTGGACAGGGGTAGCACAGATACGCAGTATTTT. Its translation: CASSLDRGSTDTQYF.

The table lists this clonotype with a few counts. The V gene is TRBV29-1, the J gene TRBJ2-5; D is possibly TRBD2 (5 bases). Trimming stripped 6 bases from V and 0 bases from J, with 8 bases between. The CDR3 runs 12 residues. Germline lookup yields CDR1 SQVTM and CDR2 ANQGSEA. CDR3 DNA sequence: TGCAGCGTCAAGCGGCACCAAGAGACCCAGTACTTC. Its translation is CSVKRHQETQYF. Supplemented by reference TRBV29-1 and TRBJ2-5, the full variable domain reads SAVISQKPSRDICQRGTSLTIQCQVDSQVTMMFWYRQQPGQSLTLIATANQGSEATYESGFVIDKFPISRPNLTFSTLTVSNMSPEDSSIYLCSVKRHQETQYFGPGTRLLVL.

This clonotype occurred a few times. The rearrangement uses TRBV12-3 or TRBV12-4 and TRBJ1-1; 9 bases agree with TRBD1. This CDR3 is 13 amino acids long. V shed 5 bases, J shed 5 bases, and the junction held 3 bases outside the gene matches. CDR3 nucleotide sequence: TGTGCCAGCAGTCGACAGGGGGAGACTGAAGCTTTCTTT. Translation: CASSRQGETEAFF.

This clonotype has only a few counts. This chain joins TRBV18 and TRBJ2-4; D gene unclear. Germline assignment: CDR1 KGHSH and CDR2 LQKENI. The CDR3 consists of 15 residues. Deletions cut 3 bases from V and 0 bases from J, with 9 bases between. The CDR3 region has the DNA TGTGCCAGCTCACCTCTCAGTATAGCCAAAAACATTCAGTACTTC. Encoded protein: CASSPLSIAKNIQYF.

This clonotype was recorded a few times. The chain joins TRBV7-2 to TRBJ2-2; TRBD2 might be the D (7 bases). CDR3 length: 16 amino acids. The germline V gene encodes CDR1 SGHTA and CDR2 FQGNSA. The germline V and J ends were trimmed by 6 bases and 0 bases, with 14 bases remaining between them. The CDR3 loop is CASRGGANSNTGELFF. In nucleotides, the CDR3 is TGTGCCAGCAGAGGGGGGGCCAACTCGAACACCGGGGAGCTGTTTTTT.

This clonotype showed up just a few times. The chain has TRBV20-1 and TRBJ1-5; the D is unclear. Germline V gene data show CDR1 as DFQATT and CDR2 as SNEGSKA (reference sequence). V lost 2 bases to trimming and J lost 5 bases, with 7 bases between them. The CDR3 covers 12 residues. This chain's CDR3 is CSARFPDQPQHF. The CDR3 nucleotides are TGCAGTGCTAGATTTCCTGATCAGCCCCAGCATTTT.

This clonotype was seen ten or more times. The genes are TRBV6-4 and TRBJ2-1; 8 positions match TRBD2. Losses at the gene ends were 5 bases for V and 0 bases for J; bases not matched to a gene: 3. This CDR3 region has 15 residues. Germline lookup yields CDR1 MRHNA and CDR2 SNTAGT. CDR3 in DNA: TGTGCCAGCAGTATAAGCGGGGGCTCCTACAATGAGCAGTTCTTC. Its translation is CASSISGGSYNEQFF.

This chain links TRBV7-2 with TRBJ1-5; maybe TRBD1 (6 bases). Germline V CDR1 and CDR2: SGHTA, FQGNSA. CDR3 length equals 15 residues. Deletions cut 1 base from V and 4 bases from J, with 11 bases between. In nucleotides, the CDR3 is TGTGCCAGCAGCTTAGGCACGCAGGGGAATCAGCCCCAGCATTTT. Its translation: CASSLGTQGNQPQHF.